These 19 T cell receptor beta chains were all obtained from the same sample, sequenced in a study of a mutant IDH1 vaccine in newly diagnosed glioma. Measured with immunoSEQ multiplex PCR; TCRdb has only the in-frame clones, and not every one. The table lists roughly 72,000 clones, 90% to 95% of them singletons. The time point: week 5, during vaccination. Each vaccine dose was 300 ug of mutant IDH1 20-mer peptide, with topical imiquimod. Their antigens are not known. Source: PBMCs, taken from a glioma patient whose treatment included an IDH1 peptide vaccine. The receptors shown here come from a woman aged 45-60 years with glioma.

This clone was seen a single time. The V and J genes are TRBV23-1 and TRBJ2-3; 7 bases match TRBD1. TRBV23-1 is an ORF, with its function uncertain. V lost 4 bases to trimming and J lost 1 base; unmatched junction nucleotides: 11. The CDR3 spans 17 residues. The CDR3 loop is CASSLPVGDRGTDTQYF. The CDR3 DNA reads as TGCGCCAGCAGTCTCCCGGTTGGGGACAGAGGCACAGATACGCAGTATTTT.

The chain combines TRBV19 with TRBJ2-6; D is undetermined. CDR1 is LNHDA, CDR2 SQIVND, per germline (reference sequence). The V end lost 1 base, the J end lost 2 bases, and 9 bases lay between the germline ends. This CDR3 has 16 residues. CDR3 region: CASSIVEPAGANVLTF. For the CDR3, the DNA is TGTGCCAGTAGTATAGTCGAGCCCGCTGGGGCCAACGTCCTGACTTTC.

The chain carries TRBV11-2 and TRBJ2-7; 8 bases are shared with TRBD2. The V segment lost 7 bases and the J segment 6 bases; nucleotides outside the gene matches: 17. CDR1 and CDR2 (germline): SGHAT, FQNNGV. The CDR3 runs to 16 residues. CDR3 nucleotide sequence: TGTGCCAGCACCAAGAGGTTTTACGGGAGGGACGGCGAGCAGTACTTC. It is translated as CASTKRFYGRDGEQYF.

The chain links TRBV2 to TRBJ2-3; D may correspond to TRBD1 or TRBD2 (5 bases each). The germline V and J ends were trimmed by 8 bases and 1 base, with 16 bases remaining between them. The CDR3 extends over 15 amino acids. CDR1 and CDR2 (germline): SNHLY, FYNNEI. DNA for the CDR3: TGTGCCAGCCGAACGGGGATGGGGCGCACAGATACGCAGTATTTT. Encoded protein: CASRTGMGRTDTQYF.

The chain combines TRBV10-2 with TRBJ2-7; 9 bases match TRBD1. Trimming cost V 3 bases and J 7 bases; bases outside gene matches: 4. The germline V gene has CDR1 WSHSY and CDR2 SAAADI. This CDR3 is 13 amino acids long. CDR3 region: CASSEQGASEQYF. Here the CDR3 DNA reads TGCGCCAGCAGTGAACAGGGGGCGAGTGAGCAGTACTTC.

This clone was recorded a few times. The chain carries TRBV7-9 and TRBJ2-7; 9 bases align to TRBD2. Germline V gene data show CDR1 as SEHNR and CDR2 as FQNEAQ (reference sequence). This CDR3 comprises 15 residues. V was clipped by 5 bases and J by 3 bases; unmatched bases: 8. The CDR3 nucleotides are TGTGCCAGCAGCACTGGGACTAGCAGAATCTACGAGCAGTACTTC. Translating gives CASSTGTSRIYEQYF.

The chain employs TRBV27 and TRBJ1-1; a weak D match, TRBD1 (5 bases). Per the germline V gene, CDR1 is MNHEY and CDR2 is SMNVEV (reference sequence). The CDR3 is 14 amino acids. V gave up 5 bases and J gave up 4 bases, with 14 bases separating them. CDR3 coding DNA: TGTGCCAGCAGTCTCCGGGACCTTGGCACTGAAGCTTTCTTT. It translates to CASSLRDLGTEAFF.

The chain employs TRBV4-1 and TRBJ2-7; no clear D gene. V was pared by 1 base and J by 4 bases, with 11 bases between. Germline V lookup: CDR1 MGHRA, CDR2 YSYEKL. CDR3 length equals 14 residues. The CDR3 nucleotides read TGCGCCAGCAGCCAAGCCGTAGGGCGATACGAGCAGTACTTC. Its protein product is CASSQAVGRYEQYF.

This chain connects TRBV10-1 to TRBJ1-4, with 7 bases matching TRBD1. The CDR3 contains 14 residues. Germline values: CDR1 WNHNN, CDR2 SYGVQD (reference sequence). After removal of 3 bases from V and 9 bases from J, the junction contained 7 bases not matched to a gene. CDR3 nucleotides: TGCGCCAGCAGTGAAGGGGGCGCCGGGAAAAAACTGTTTTTT. Encoded protein: CASSEGGAGKKLFF.

This chain links TRBV5-1 with TRBJ2-3; a possible D gene is TRBD1 (5 bases). The CDR3 has 16 amino acids. Trimming left V 5 bases short and J 2 bases short, with 18 bases between. Germline CDR1 and CDR2: SGHRS and YFSETQ. CDR3 loop: CASSDTKGWVTDTQYF. The CDR3 DNA reads as TGCGCCAGCAGTGACACAAAGGGGTGGGTCACAGATACGCAGTATTTT.

The V and J genes are TRBV28 and TRBJ1-2; D call uncertain. The CDR3 length is 14 residues. The V and J ends lost 2 bases and 3 bases respectively, with 10 bases between them. Germline loops: CDR1 MDHEN, CDR2 SYDVKM. CDR3: CASSLSKVDYGYTF. The CDR3 DNA reads TGTGCCAGCAGTTTAAGTAAGGTAGACTATGGCTACACCTTC.

CDR3 coding DNA: TGTGCCAGTAGTTCCACTCGACAGGGGAGGAATGAGCAGTTCTTC. Its translation: CASSSTRQGRNEQFF. The gene calls are TRBV19 and TRBJ2-1, with TRBD1 matching 8 bases. After removal of 5 bases from V and 7 bases from J, the junction contained 10 bases not matched to a gene. CDR1 is LNHDA and CDR2 is SQIVND in the germline V gene (reference sequence). The CDR3 covers 15 residues.

The V call is TRBV15, the J call TRBJ2-1, with D possibly being TRBD1 or TRBD2 (6 bases each). V lost 2 bases, J lost 9 bases, and 14 bases lay in between. The CDR3 has 14 residues. Looked up from germline, CDR1 is LNHNV and CDR2 is YYDKDF (reference sequence). The CDR3 bases are TGTGCCACCAGCAGACCCCCTAAGGGGGGTGAGCAGTTCTTC. It specifies CATSRPPKGGEQFF.

This chain connects TRBV7-6 to TRBJ2-7; 8 positions match TRBD2. The trim removed 4 bases at V and 4 bases at J, leaving 12 bases unmatched. The CDR3 is made up of 16 amino acids. Germline V CDR1 and CDR2: SGHVS, FNYEAQ. The CDR3 sequence: CASSSGTRKGVYEQYF. CDR3 sequence (DNA): TGTGCCAGCAGCTCCGGGACTAGAAAGGGGGTGTACGAGCAGTACTTC.

This clone has a single count. CDR3 nucleotides: TGTGCCAGCAACCTAGGCGGGAGCACCTACGAGCAGTACTTC. This translates into CASNLGGSTYEQYF. V usage is TRBV28 and J usage is TRBJ2-7; 7 bases line up with TRBD2. Germline CDR1 reads MDHEN; CDR2 reads SYDVKM. The CDR3 consists of 14 residues. V lost 7 bases and J lost 2; bases outside the gene matches: 8.

This chain links TRBV7-9 with TRBJ2-1, with a weak D call TRBD1 (6 bases). The ends were cut back, 4 bases at V and 14 bases at J, with 15 bases in the middle. The germline V gene encodes CDR1 SEHNR and CDR2 FQNEAQ (reference sequence). This CDR3 spans 12 amino acids. The chain's CDR3 is CASSSPRGTKFF. CDR3 DNA: TGTGCCAGCAGCTCACCTCGAGGGACAAAGTTCTTC.

This clone came up a few times. The rearrangement joins TRBV30 to TRBJ1-3; no reliable D call. Trimming removed 4 bases from V and 1 base from J, with 5 bases in between. CDR3 length equals 12 residues. From germline, CDR1 is GTSNPN and CDR2 SVGIG (reference sequence). For the CDR3, the DNA is TGTGCCTGGAAGGAGTCTGGAAACACCATATATTTT. Translated, it gives CAWKESGNTIYF.

This clone came up once. The chain joins TRBV10-3 to TRBJ2-4, with D tentatively TRBD1 or TRBD2 (5 bases each). CDR3 length: 15 amino acids. CDR1 is ENHRY, CDR2 SYGVKD, per germline. Trimming stripped 6 bases from V and 9 bases from J, with 21 bases between. The CDR3 coding sequence is TGTGCCATCAGCGCCCAGGACGGGGCTGGCAGCATTCAGTACTTC. This sequence encodes CAISAQDGAGSIQYF.

The chain carries TRBV2 and TRBJ2-1; the D call may be TRBD1 or TRBD2 (5 bases each). V was cut by 8 bases and J by 2 bases, with 16 bases left in between. The V gene's germline CDR1 is SNHLY and CDR2 FYNNEI. The CDR3 extends over 15 amino acids. The CDR3 is CASEIFRDAYNEQFF. The CDR3 DNA follows: TGTGCCAGCGAGATCTTCCGGGACGCCTACAATGAGCAGTTCTTC.